This entry is about one TCR beta chain. No antigen is known for it. Base qualities are not at hand, and no much larger clone is one base apart. The data originate from a study of T cells after yellow fever vaccination (dated by TCRdb to the late 2010s). Regarding the study in general: The SMART-Seq v4 Ultra Low Input RNA kit was used to prepare libraries from fractions with low cell numbers. Blood samples were taken at several timepoints before and after primary and secondary immunization, and bulk PBMC replicates and cell subsets were isolated. Two healthy male donors, one aged 18 to 29 and one aged 30 to 39 years, were included in the cohort. To follow T-cell clones before and after both primary and booster YFV17D yellow fever vaccination, bulk TCR alpha and beta repertoires underwent longitudinal sequencing. General study outcomes and caveats: FACS-sorted repertoires could contain abundant contaminating clonotypes from the bulk population, so computational filtering was required. Most clones expanded after primary vaccination (almost 97% of CD4 and over 80% of CD8) were re-detected after the booster, suggesting that broad memory maintenance occurred. A small share of clonotypes occurred in both CD4 and CD8 compartments, likely arising from convergent recombination. The secondary T-cell response was found to be weaker but faster than the primary response, with a peak reached on day 5 rather than on day 15. The study included only two donors, which limits how far the findings can be generalized.

TCR cDNA was synthesized by 5'RACE template switching, which introduced a universal primer site and unique molecular identifiers. cDNA synthesis was primed from both the TCR alpha and TCR beta constant segments. Libraries were amplified in two PCR steps, with sample barcodes and sequencing adapters added in the second step. Libraries were sequenced on Illumina HiSeq 2500 (2x100 bp) or NovaSeq (2x150 bp). The paper's processing steps were these. Demultiplexing of reads and collapsing into UMI consensus sequences were performed with MIGEC, and V(D)J alignment was carried out with MiXCR. Vaccine-responding clonotypes were identified with edgeR using replicate PBMC samples, with FDR below 0.01 and a log2 fold change above 5 up to day 15 being required. CD4 or CD8 identity was assigned to each bulk clonotype according to whether the clonotype was present at higher abundance in the sequenced CD4 repertoire or the sequenced CD8 repertoire. TCRdb reprocessing: public reads trimmed at Q25 with fastp, clones called with MiXCR, in-frame beta chains kept. CDR3 protein duplicates are merged, each entry listing the most common genes and DNA. V and J calls and clone size were set by TCRdb, not the authors. The sample yields around 310,000 distinct CDR3 sequences; 8.5% to 9% were counted once. 18% of the sample comes from the top ten.

The CDR3 has 15 amino acids, counting the end cysteine and valine. The DNA shown is the 45-base CDR3, in frame from base 1. Trimming removed 5 bases from V and 3 bases from J; the gene matches leave 10 bases unexplained. The CDR1 and CDR2 encoded by the germline V gene are MDHEN and SYDVKM. The treatment or condition label, as the study defines it: live attenuated yellow fever vaccine strain. Two biological replicates of bulk PBMCs were collected at each blood-draw timepoint. A standard Ficoll-Paque protocol was used to isolate PBMCs from peripheral blood. TriZol was used to extract RNA from bulk PBMCs, from CD4 and CD8 fractions, and from dextramer-positive and dextramer-negative fractions.

The clonotype comes from a young man who received the YFV17D yellow fever vaccine. Here the chain combines TRBV28 and TRBJ2-7; TRBD2 lines up with 7 middle nucleotides. This sample comprised PBMCs, obtained on the day of the first yellow fever vaccination. The encoded CDR3 is CASSLSGGGYYEQYV. The sequence in DNA is TGTGCCAGCAGTCTTTCTGGCGGGGGTTACTACGAGCAGTACGTC.